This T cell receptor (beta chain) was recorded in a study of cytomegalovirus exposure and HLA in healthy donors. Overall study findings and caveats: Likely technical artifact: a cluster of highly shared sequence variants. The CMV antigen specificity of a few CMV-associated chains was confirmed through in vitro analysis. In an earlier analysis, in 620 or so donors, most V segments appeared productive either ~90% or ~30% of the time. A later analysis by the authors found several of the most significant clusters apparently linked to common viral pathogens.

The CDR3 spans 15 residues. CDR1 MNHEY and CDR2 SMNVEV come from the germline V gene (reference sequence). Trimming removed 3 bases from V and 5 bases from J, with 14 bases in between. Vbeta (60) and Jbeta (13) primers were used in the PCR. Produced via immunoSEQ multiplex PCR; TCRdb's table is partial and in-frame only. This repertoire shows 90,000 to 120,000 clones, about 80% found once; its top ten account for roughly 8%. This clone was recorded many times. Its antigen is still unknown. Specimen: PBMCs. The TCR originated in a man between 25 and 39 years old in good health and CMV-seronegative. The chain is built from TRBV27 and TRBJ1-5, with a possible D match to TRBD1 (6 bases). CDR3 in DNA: TGTGCCAGCAGTTTGGTGGGACACGGGTATCAGCCCCAGCATTTT. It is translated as CASSLVGHGYQPQHF.